Following are 7 T cell receptor beta chains from one sample sequenced in a study of blood T cell repertoires in COVID-19. Sequencing used immunoSEQ multiplex PCR; TCRdb keeps in-frame clones, though not all of them. This table has over 200,000 clones, around 80% appearing once. Sequencing was performed on peripheral blood. These receptors came from a man between 40 and 49 years old who had recovered from COVID-19.

The V and J genes are TRBV12-3 or TRBV12-4 and TRBJ2-2; D not resolved. The CDR3 is 11 amino acids. The germline V and J ends were trimmed by 10 bases and 9 bases, with 12 bases remaining between them. The CDR3 reads CAILRGRELFF. In DNA, the CDR3 is TGTGCCATCCTAAGAGGCAGGGAGCTGTTTTTT.

The chain links TRBV18 to TRBJ2-7, with no clear D. V lost 2 bases to trimming and J lost 5 bases, with 10 bases between them. This CDR3 region has 13 residues. The germline gives CDR1 KGHSH, CDR2 LQKENI. DNA of the CDR3: TGTGCCAGCTCACCATTGGGCCCCAACGAGCAGTACTTC. As protein: CASSPLGPNEQYF.

V usage is TRBV24-1 and J usage is TRBJ2-1; the match to TRBD1 covers 9 bases. The germline V gene encodes CDR1 KGHDR and CDR2 SFDVKD. The CDR3 is 16 residues long. Trimming cost V 4 bases and J 7 bases; bases outside gene matches: 10. The CDR3 DNA reads TGTGCCACCAGTGACACCTCGGGACAGGGTAGGAATGAGCAGTTCTTC. It is translated as CATSDTSGQGRNEQFF.

This clone was counted once. The genes are TRBV5-5 and TRBJ2-1, with D uncertain. The CDR3 sequence is 17 residues long. V dropped 3 bases and J dropped 0 bases, with 16 bases sitting between them. CDR1 and CDR2 (germline): SGHKS, YYEKEE (reference sequence). This chain's CDR3 is CASSYVPRPSSYNEQFF. The CDR3 DNA follows: TGTGCCAGCAGCTACGTGCCGCGGCCTAGCTCCTACAATGAGCAGTTCTTC.

V usage is TRBV7-9 and J usage is TRBJ2-1; tentatively, D is TRBD1 (5 bases). This CDR3 has 15 amino acids. In germline, CDR1 is SEHNR, CDR2 FQNEAQ (reference sequence). Trimming removed 4 bases at V and 2 bases at J, with 12 bases between. The CDR3 coding sequence is TGTGCCAGCAGCTGGAACAGGCCGGCCTACAATGAGCAGTTCTTC. This gives the protein CASSWNRPAYNEQFF.

The chain recombines TRBV5-4 with TRBJ2-5, with D hard to call. CDR3 length: 11 amino acids. V was trimmed by 4 bases and J by 5 bases, leaving 6 bases between them. The germline gives CDR1 SGHNT, CDR2 YYREEE (reference sequence). The CDR3 DNA sequence: TGTGCCAGCAGCGGCGGTGAGACCCAGTACTTC. This translates into CASSGGETQYF.

The rearrangement links TRBV19 to TRBJ2-1; TRBD2 matches at 8 bases. Germline V gene lookup returns CDR1 LNHDA and CDR2 SQIVND (reference sequence). After removal of 7 bases from V and 8 bases from J, the junction contained 7 bases not matched to a gene. The CDR3 runs 13 residues. CDR3 loop: CASTLAGGDEQFF. For the CDR3, the DNA is TGTGCCAGTACTTTGGCGGGGGGCGATGAGCAGTTCTTC.